This T cell receptor beta chain was recovered during a study of TIL therapy for anti-PD-1-resistant metastatic lung cancer. General study results and limits: Infused TIL clonotypes partially replaced the baseline blood repertoire, then decayed over months.

Sequencing used immunoSEQ v3. Survey-level samples got some 2 million read pairs; deep-level samples got about 5-6 million. Some clones are missing from TCRdb's copy, which holds only in-frame ones; the method was immunoSEQ multiplex PCR. The sample records 55,000 to 60,000 clones, around 67% being singletons. This clone was counted many times. Its antigen remains unidentified. Time point: pre-treatment sample, taken before nivolumab and TIL therapy. Looked up from germline, CDR1 is GTSNPN and CDR2 is SVGIG (reference sequence). Trimming pared 1 base from V and 1 base from J, leaving 7 bases between. CDR3 size: 13 residues.

The sequenced sample was blood, obtained at baseline. The rearrangement joins TRBV30 to TRBJ1-1; no clear D. The source of this sequence is a person aged 25-85 years with non-small cell lung cancer. The CDR3 region is CAWSALRNTEAFF. CDR3 coding DNA: TGTGCCTGGAGTGCCCTTAGGAACACTGAAGCTTTCTTT.